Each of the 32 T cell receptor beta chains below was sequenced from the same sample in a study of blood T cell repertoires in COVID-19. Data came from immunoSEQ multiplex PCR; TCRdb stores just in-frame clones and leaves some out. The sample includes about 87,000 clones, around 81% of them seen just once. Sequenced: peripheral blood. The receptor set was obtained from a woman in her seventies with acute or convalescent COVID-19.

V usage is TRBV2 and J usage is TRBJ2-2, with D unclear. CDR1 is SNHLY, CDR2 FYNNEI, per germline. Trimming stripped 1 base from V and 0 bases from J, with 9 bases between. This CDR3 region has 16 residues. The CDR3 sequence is CASSEVKAANTGELFF. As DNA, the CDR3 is TGTGCCAGCAGTGAAGTGAAAGCCGCGAACACCGGGGAGCTGTTTTTT.

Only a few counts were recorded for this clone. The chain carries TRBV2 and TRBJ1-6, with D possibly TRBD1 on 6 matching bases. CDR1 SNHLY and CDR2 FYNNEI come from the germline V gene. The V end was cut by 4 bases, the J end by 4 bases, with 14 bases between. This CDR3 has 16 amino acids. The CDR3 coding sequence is TGTGCCAGCAGTGTGCCAGGGGCCGCATATAATTCACCCCTCCACTTT. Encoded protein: CASSVPGAAYNSPLHF.

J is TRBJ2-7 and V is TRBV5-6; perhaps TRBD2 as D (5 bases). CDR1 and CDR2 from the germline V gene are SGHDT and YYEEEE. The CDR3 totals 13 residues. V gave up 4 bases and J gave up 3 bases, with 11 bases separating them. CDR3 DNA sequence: TGTGCCAGCAGCACCCCGGGAAACTACGAGCAGTACTTC. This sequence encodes CASSTPGNYEQYF.

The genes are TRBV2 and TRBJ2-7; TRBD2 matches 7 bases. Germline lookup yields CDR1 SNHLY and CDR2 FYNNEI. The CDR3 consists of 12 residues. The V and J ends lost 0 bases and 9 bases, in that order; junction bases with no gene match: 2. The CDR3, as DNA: TGTGCCAGCAGTGAAGCGGGGGGGGTGCAGTACTTC. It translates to CASSEAGGVQYF.

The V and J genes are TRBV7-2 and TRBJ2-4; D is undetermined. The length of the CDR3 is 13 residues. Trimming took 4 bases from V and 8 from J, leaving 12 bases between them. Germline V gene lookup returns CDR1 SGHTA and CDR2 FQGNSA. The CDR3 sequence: CASSWKADDIQYF. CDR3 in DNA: TGTGCCAGCAGCTGGAAGGCGGATGACATTCAGTACTTC.

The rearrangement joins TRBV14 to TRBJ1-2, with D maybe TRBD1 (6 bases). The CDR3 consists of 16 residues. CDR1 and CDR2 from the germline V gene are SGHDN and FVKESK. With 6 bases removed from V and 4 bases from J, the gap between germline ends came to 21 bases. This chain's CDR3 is CASSFTTRGAAYGYTF. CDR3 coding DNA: TGTGCCAGCAGTTTCACAACCCGGGGGGCGGCCTATGGCTACACCTTC.

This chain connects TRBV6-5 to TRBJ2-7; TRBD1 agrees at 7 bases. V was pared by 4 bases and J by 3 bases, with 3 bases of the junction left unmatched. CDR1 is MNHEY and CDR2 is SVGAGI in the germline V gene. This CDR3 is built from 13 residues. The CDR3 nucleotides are TGTGCCAGCAGTTCCTGGGACAGCTACGAGCAGTACTTC. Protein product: CASSSWDSYEQYF.

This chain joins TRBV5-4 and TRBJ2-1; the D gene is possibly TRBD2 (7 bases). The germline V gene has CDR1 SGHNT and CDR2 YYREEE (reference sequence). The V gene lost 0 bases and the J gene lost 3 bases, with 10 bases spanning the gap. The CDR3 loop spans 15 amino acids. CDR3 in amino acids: CASSLGGGGYNEQFF. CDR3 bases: TGTGCCAGCAGCTTGGGGGGGGGCGGCTACAATGAGCAGTTCTTC. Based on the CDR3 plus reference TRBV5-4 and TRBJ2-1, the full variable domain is ETGVTQSPTHLIKTRGQQVTLRCSSQSGHNTVSWYQQALGQGPQFIFQYYREEENGRGNFPPRFSGLQFPNYSSELNVNALELDDSALYLCASSLGGGGYNEQFFGPGTRLTVL.

The CDR3 sequence: CASARTGGSNTGELFF. Written as DNA, the CDR3 is TGTGCCAGCGCTAGGACAGGGGGGTCGAACACCGGGGAGCTGTTTTTT. The chain joins TRBV2 to TRBJ2-2; 10 bases line up with TRBD1. Trimming at V came to 8 bases and at J to 0 bases, leaving 6 bases not matched to a gene. This CDR3 spans 16 amino acids. Looked up from germline, CDR1 is SNHLY and CDR2 is FYNNEI.

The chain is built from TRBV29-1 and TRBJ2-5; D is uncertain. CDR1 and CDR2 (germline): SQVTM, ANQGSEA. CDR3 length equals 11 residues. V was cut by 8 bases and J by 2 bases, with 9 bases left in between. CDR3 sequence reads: CSFVEQETQYF. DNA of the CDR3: TGCAGCTTTGTGGAGCAAGAGACCCAGTACTTC.

The CDR3 DNA reads as TGTGCCAGCAGACTCTCTAGCACAGATACGCAGTATTTT. Protein: CASRLSSTDTQYF. This sequence joins TRBV27 and TRBJ2-3; D is ambiguous. The CDR3 consists of 13 residues. V was clipped by 6 bases and J by 0 bases, with 7 bases between them. CDR1 is MNHEY and CDR2 is SMNVEV in the germline V gene (reference sequence).

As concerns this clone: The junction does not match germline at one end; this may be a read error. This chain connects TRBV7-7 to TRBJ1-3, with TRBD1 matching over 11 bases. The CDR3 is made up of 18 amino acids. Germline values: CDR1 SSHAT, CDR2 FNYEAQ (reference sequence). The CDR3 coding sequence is TGTGCTAGCAGGGCCGGGACAGGGGGAAGGGGCTCTGGAAACACCATATATTTT. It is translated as CASRAGTGGRGSGNTIYF.

The CDR3 spells CASSIVRGMDQPQHF. CDR3 bases: TGTGCCAGTAGTATAGTTCGGGGGATGGATCAGCCCCAGCATTTT. The chain links TRBV19 to TRBJ1-5, with D perhaps matching TRBD1 (5 bases). Trimming pared 1 base from V and 5 bases from J, leaving 12 bases between. Looked up from germline, CDR1 is LNHDA and CDR2 is SQIVND (reference sequence). This CDR3 has 15 residues.

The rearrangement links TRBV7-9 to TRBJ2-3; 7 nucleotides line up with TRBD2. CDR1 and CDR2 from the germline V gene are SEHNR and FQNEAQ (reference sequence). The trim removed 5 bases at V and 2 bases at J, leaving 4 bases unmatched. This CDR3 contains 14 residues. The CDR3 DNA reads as TGTGCCAGCAGCCGGGGGGATCCCACAGATACGCAGTATTTT. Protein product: CASSRGDPTDTQYF.

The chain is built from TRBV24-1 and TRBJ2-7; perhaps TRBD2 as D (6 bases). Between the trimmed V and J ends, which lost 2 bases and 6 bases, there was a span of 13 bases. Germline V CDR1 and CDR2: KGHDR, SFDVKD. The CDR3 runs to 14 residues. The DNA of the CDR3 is TGTGCCACCAGTGATTCTACCGGGACTCCCGAGCAGTACTTC. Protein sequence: CATSDSTGTPEQYF.

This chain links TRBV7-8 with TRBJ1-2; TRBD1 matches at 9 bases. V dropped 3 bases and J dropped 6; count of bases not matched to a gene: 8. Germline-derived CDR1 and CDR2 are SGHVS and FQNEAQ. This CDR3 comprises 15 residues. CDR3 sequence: CASSFSGGTGNGYTF. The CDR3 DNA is TGTGCCAGCAGCTTTAGCGGAGGGACAGGGAATGGCTACACCTTC.

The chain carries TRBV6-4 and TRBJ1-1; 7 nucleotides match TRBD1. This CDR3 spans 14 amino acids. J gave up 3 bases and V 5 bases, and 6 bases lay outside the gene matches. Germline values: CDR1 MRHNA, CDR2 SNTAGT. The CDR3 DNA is TGTGCCAGCAGTTCCGGGCAGGGGGACACTGAAGCTTTCTTT. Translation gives CASSSGQGDTEAFF.

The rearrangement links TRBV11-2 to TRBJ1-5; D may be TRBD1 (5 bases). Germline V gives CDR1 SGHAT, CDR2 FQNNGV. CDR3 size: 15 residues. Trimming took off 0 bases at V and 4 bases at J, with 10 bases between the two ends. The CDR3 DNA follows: TGTGCCAGCAGCTTAGAAGGGGCACCTAATCAGCCCCAGCATTTT. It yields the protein CASSLEGAPNQPQHF.

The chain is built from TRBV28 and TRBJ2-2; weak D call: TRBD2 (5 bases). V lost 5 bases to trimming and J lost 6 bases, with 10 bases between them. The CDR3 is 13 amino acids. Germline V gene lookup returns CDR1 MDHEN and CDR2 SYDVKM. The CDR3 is CASSRGKSGELFF. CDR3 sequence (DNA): TGTGCCAGCAGTAGAGGGAAGTCCGGGGAGCTGTTTTTT.

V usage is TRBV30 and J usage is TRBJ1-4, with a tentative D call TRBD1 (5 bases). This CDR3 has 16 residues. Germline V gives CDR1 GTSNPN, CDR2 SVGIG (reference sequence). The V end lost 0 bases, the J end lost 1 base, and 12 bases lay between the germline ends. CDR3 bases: TGTGCCTGGAGTGTTCCCAGACAGAGAACTAATGAAAAACTGTTTTTT. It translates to CAWSVPRQRTNEKLFF.

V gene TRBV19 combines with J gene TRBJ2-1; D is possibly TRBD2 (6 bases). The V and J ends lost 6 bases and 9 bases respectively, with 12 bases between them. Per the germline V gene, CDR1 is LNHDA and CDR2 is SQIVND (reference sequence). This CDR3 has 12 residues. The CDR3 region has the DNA TGTGCCAGTAGCTTGGGGGGAAGTGAGCAGTTCTTC. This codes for CASSLGGSEQFF. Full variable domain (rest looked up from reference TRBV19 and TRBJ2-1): DGGITQSPKYLFRKEGQNVTLSCEQNLNHDAMYWYRQDPGQGLRLIYYSQIVNDFQKGDIAEGYSVSREKKESFPLTVTSAQKNPTAFYLCASSLGGSEQFFGPGTRLTVL.

The CDR3 loop is CASSRETSGVNTGELFF. The CDR3 nucleotides read TGTGCCAGCAGCCGCGAGACTAGCGGGGTGAACACCGGGGAGCTGTTTTTT. The V and J genes are TRBV2 and TRBJ2-2, with 11 bases lining up with TRBD2. The V segment lost 6 bases and the J segment 1 base; nucleotides outside the gene matches: 7. The germline V gene encodes CDR1 SNHLY and CDR2 FYNNEI. CDR3 size: 17 residues.

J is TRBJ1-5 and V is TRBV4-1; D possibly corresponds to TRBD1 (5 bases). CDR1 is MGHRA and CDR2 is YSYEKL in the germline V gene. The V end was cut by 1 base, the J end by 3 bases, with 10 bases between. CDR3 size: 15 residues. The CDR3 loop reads CASSQAEGSNQPQHF. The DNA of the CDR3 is TGCGCCAGCAGCCAAGCGGAGGGGTCCAATCAGCCCCAGCATTTT.

CDR3 DNA: TGTGCCAGCAGTTTCATCAGGCGGGGGGATCAAGAGACCCAGTACTTC. Translated, it gives CASSFIRRGDQETQYF. The chain has TRBV28 and TRBJ2-5; 8 bases align to TRBD2. The CDR3 sequence is 16 residues long. Germline lookup yields CDR1 MDHEN and CDR2 SYDVKM. V was clipped by 3 bases and J by 2 bases; unmatched bases: 8. Based on the CDR3 plus reference TRBV28 and TRBJ2-5, the full variable domain is DVKVTQSSRYLVKRTGEKVFLECVQDMDHENMFWYRQDPGLGLRLIYFSYDVKMKEKGDIPEGYSVSREKKERFSLILESASTNQTSMYLCASSFIRRGDQETQYFGPGTRLLVL.

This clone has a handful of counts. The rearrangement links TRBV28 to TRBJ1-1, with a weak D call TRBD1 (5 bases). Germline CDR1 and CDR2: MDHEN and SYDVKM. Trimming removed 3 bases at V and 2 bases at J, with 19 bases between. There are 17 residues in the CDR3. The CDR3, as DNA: TGTGCCAGCAGTTTTTATAGGGGAGGGGAAGGCAACACTGAAGCTTTCTTT. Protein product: CASSFYRGGEGNTEAFF.

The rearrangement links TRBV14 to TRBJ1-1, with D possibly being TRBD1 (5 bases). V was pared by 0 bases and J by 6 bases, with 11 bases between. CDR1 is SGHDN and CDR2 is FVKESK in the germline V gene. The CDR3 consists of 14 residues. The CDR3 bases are TGTGCCAGCAGCCAAGAGTTCGGGGGGGCTGAAGCTTTCTTT. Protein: CASSQEFGGAEAFF.

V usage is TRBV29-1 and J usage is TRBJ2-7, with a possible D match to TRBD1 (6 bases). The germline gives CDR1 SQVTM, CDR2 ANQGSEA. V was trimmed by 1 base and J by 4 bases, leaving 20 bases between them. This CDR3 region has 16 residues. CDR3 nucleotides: TGCAGCGTTGAAGTTGTGGCGACAGGAGCATTTTACGAGCAGTACTTC. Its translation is CSVEVVATGAFYEQYF.

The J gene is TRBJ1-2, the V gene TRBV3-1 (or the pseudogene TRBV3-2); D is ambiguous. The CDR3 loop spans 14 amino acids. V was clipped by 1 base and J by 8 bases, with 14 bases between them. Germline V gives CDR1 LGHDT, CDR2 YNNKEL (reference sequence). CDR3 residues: CASSQVEGSGGYTF. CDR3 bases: TGTGCCAGCAGCCAAGTGGAGGGTTCCGGCGGCTACACCTTC.

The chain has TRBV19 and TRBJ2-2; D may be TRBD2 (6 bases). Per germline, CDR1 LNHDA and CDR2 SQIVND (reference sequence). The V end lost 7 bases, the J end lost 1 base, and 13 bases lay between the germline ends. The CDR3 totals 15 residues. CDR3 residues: CASTSGLLNTGELFF. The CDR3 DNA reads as TGTGCCAGTACCTCGGGACTCTTGAACACCGGGGAGCTGTTTTTT.

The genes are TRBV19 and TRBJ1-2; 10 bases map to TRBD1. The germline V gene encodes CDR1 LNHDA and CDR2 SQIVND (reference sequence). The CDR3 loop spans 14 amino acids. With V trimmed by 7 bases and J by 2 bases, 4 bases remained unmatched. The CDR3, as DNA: TGTGCCAGTATCCCGGACAGGGGGAACTATGGCTACACCTTC. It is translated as CASIPDRGNYGYTF.

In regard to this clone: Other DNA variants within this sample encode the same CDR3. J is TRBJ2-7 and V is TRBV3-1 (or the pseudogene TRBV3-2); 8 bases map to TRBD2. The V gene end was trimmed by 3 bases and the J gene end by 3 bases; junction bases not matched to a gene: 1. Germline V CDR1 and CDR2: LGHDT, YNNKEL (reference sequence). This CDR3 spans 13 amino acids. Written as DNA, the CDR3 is TGTGCCAGCAGCCAGGGGACTAGCTACGAGCAGTACTTC. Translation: CASSQGTSYEQYF.

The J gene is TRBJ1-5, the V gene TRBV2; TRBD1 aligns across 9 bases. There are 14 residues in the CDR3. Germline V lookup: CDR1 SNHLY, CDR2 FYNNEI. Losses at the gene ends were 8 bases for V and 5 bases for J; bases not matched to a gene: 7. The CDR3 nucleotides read TGTGCCAGCGAGGGACAGGGTGTTTATCAGCCCCAGCATTTT. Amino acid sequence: CASEGQGVYQPQHF.